This entry lists 20 T cell receptor beta chains sequenced from one sample in a study of blood T cell repertoires in COVID-19. Using immunoSEQ multiplex PCR, the repertoire was profiled, and TCRdb retains in-frame clones only, with some absent. Among around 160,000 clones listed, 70% to 90% were seen once. Sequencing was performed on peripheral blood. These receptors all come from a woman aged 55-69 years with COVID-19, enrolled during active disease.

J is TRBJ2-1 and V is TRBV6-2 or TRBV6-3; TRBD2 aligns across 8 bases. V shed 4 bases and J 6 bases; nucleotides not matched to a gene: 11. The CDR3 loop spans 16 amino acids. Germline loops: CDR1 MNHEY, CDR2 SVGEGT. CDR3 bases: TGTGCCAGCAGTTCCCCCGCGGGGGGCCTGCTCAATGAGCAGTTCTTC. Amino acid sequence: CASSSPAGGLLNEQFF.

The rearrangement joins TRBV19 to TRBJ2-1, with 8 bases aligning to TRBD2. V shed 5 bases, J shed 8 bases, and the junction held 11 bases outside the gene matches. CDR1 LNHDA and CDR2 SQIVND come from the germline V gene (reference sequence). The CDR3 contains 15 residues. CDR3 region: CASSPRGGVSYEQFF. The CDR3 DNA reads as TGTGCCAGTAGTCCCCGGGGGGGCGTTTCCTATGAGCAGTTCTTC.

The chain employs TRBV6-5 and TRBJ1-4; 8 bases align to TRBD1. The CDR3 is 14 amino acids. Losses at the gene ends were 5 bases for V and 10 bases for J; bases not matched to a gene: 9. The germline V gene encodes CDR1 MNHEY and CDR2 SVGAGI. The CDR3 region has the DNA TGTGCCAGCAGTAAGGACAGGGAGTTGGTAAAACTGTTTTTT. This sequence encodes CASSKDRELVKLFF.

This clone was counted a single time. The chain uses TRBV25-1 and TRBJ1-2; TRBD1 matches at 9 bases. This CDR3 comprises 14 residues. V shed 0 bases, J shed 8 bases, and the junction held 4 bases outside the gene matches. Germline CDR1 and CDR2: MGHDK and SYGVNS. The CDR3, as DNA: TGTGCCAGCAGTGAATATGGGACAGGGAACGGCTACACCTTC. Encoded protein: CASSEYGTGNGYTF.

CDR3 nucleotides: TGTGCCAGTAGTATCTACTCGGTGAGGGGGGAGACCCAGTACTTC. This codes for CASSIYSVRGETQYF. This chain connects TRBV19 to TRBJ2-5; possibly TRBD1 for D (6 bases). The CDR3 runs to 15 residues. Germline assignment: CDR1 LNHDA and CDR2 SQIVND (reference sequence). V lost 3 bases and J 5 bases, leaving 16 bases between the germline ends. Full variable domain (rest looked up from reference TRBV19 and TRBJ2-5): DGGITQSPKYLFRKEGQNVTLSCEQNLNHDAMYWYRQDPGQGLRLIYYSQIVNDFQKGDIAEGYSVSREKKESFPLTVTSAQKNPTAFYLCASSIYSVRGETQYFGPGTRLLVL.

This chain connects TRBV18 to TRBJ1-6; a weak D match, TRBD1 (6 bases). V lost 1 base and J 7 bases, leaving 8 bases between the germline ends. The CDR3 extends over 14 amino acids. The germline V gene encodes CDR1 KGHSH and CDR2 LQKENI. CDR3 nucleotides: TGTGCCAGCTCACCACAGGGGGAGAATTCACCCCTCCACTTT. Amino acids: CASSPQGENSPLHF. Looking up the rest from reference TRBV18 and TRBJ1-6 gives the full variable domain: NAGVMQNPRHLVRRRGQEARLRCSPMKGHSHVYWYRQLPEEGLKFMVYLQKENIIDESGMPKERFSAEFPKEGPSILRIQQVVRGDSAAYFCASSPQGENSPLHFGNGTRLTVT.

V and J are TRBV6-5 and TRBJ2-1, with TRBD2 identical over 7 bases. Germline CDR1 MNHEY, CDR2 SVGAGI. There are 15 residues in the CDR3. Unmatched junction bases numbered 13, after V lost 7 bases and J lost 7 bases. Here the CDR3 reads CASTHYSGIGNEQFF. In DNA form, the CDR3 reads TGTGCCAGCACCCACTACAGCGGGATAGGGAATGAGCAGTTCTTC.

V and J are TRBV5-1 and TRBJ1-5; D is possibly TRBD1 (5 bases). With 0 bases removed from V and 3 bases from J, the gap between germline ends came to 7 bases. This CDR3 is 14 amino acids long. CDR1 and CDR2 (germline): SGHRS, YFSETQ. The chain's CDR3 is CASSLAGNNQPQHF. In nucleotides, the CDR3 is TGCGCCAGCAGCTTGGCAGGGAACAATCAGCCCCAGCATTTT.

V gene TRBV7-9 combines with J gene TRBJ1-4; no firm D call. V gave up 0 bases and J gave up 0 bases, with 17 bases separating them. Looked up from germline, CDR1 is SEHNR and CDR2 is FQNEAQ (reference sequence). The length of the CDR3 is 19 residues. CDR3 bases: TGTGCCAGCAGCTTAGCCGGTGGGGAGAGAAGTGCAACTAATGAAAAACTGTTTTTT. This sequence encodes CASSLAGGERSATNEKLFF.

The J gene is TRBJ2-5, the V gene TRBV19; the match to TRBD1 covers 8 bases. The ends lost 4 bases at V and 5 bases at J; junction bases unmatched: 6. Germline V gene data show CDR1 as LNHDA and CDR2 as SQIVND (reference sequence). This CDR3 has 14 residues. The CDR3 DNA reads TGTGCCAGTAGTACACGGACAGGGTGGGAGACCCAGTACTTC. Amino acids: CASSTRTGWETQYF.

The rearrangement links TRBV11-2 to TRBJ1-4, with 9 bases that match TRBD1. Germline CDR1 and CDR2: SGHAT and FQNNGV. V dropped 1 base and J dropped 16; count of bases not matched to a gene: 7. The CDR3 extends over 13 amino acids. In DNA, the CDR3 is TGTGCCAGCAGCTTAGTGGGGACAGGGTTTAAGTTTTTT. It is translated as CASSLVGTGFKFF. The full variable domain, completed using reference TRBV11-2 and TRBJ1-4, is EAGVAQSPRYKIIEKRQSVAFWCNPISGHATLYWYQQILGQGPKLLIQFQNNGVVDDSQLPKDRFSAERLKGVDSTLKIQPAKLEDSAVYLCASSLVGTGFKFFGSGTQLSVL.

The chain couples TRBV15 to TRBJ2-3; D remains unclear. The CDR3 has 14 amino acids. The germline V gene has CDR1 LNHNV and CDR2 YYDKDF (reference sequence). V shed 3 bases and J shed 4 bases, with 11 bases lying between them. The CDR3, as DNA: TGTGCCACCAGCAGCCCGGGTCCGGCAGATACGCAGTATTTT. This codes for CATSSPGPADTQYF.

V is TRBV10-3 and J is TRBJ1-5; 7 bases line up with TRBD1. Unmatched junction bases numbered 4, after V lost 5 bases and J lost 6 bases. This CDR3 region has 13 residues. Germline CDR1 is ENHRY and CDR2 is SYGVKD. CDR3 sequence (DNA): TGTGCCATCAGTCCACAGGGGATTCAGCCCCAGCATTTT. It encodes CAISPQGIQPQHF.

The chain has TRBV10-3 and TRBJ2-7; 15 bases align to TRBD2. The trim removed 5 bases at V and 3 bases at J, leaving 20 bases unmatched. This CDR3 contains 21 residues. CDR1 is ENHRY, CDR2 SYGVKD, per germline. For the CDR3, the DNA is TGTGCCATCAGTAAAGGGGGGACTAGCGGGGGGCCCCGCTCCGATCGCTACGAGCAGTACTTC. This gives the protein CAISKGGTSGGPRSDRYEQYF.

The chain uses TRBV4-3 and TRBJ2-7; D is ambiguous. Trimming pared 5 bases from V and 5 bases from J, leaving 10 bases between. Germline CDR1 LGHNA, CDR2 YSLEER. The CDR3 extends over 12 amino acids. CDR3 residues: CASSERADEQYF. CDR3 nucleotide sequence: TGCGCCAGCAGCGAACGAGCCGACGAGCAGTACTTC.

This chain connects TRBV5-4 to TRBJ2-2; 9 nucleotides agree with TRBD2. The trim removed 3 bases at V and 4 bases at J, leaving 10 bases unmatched. CDR1 is SGHNT, CDR2 YYREEE, per germline (reference sequence). The CDR3 loop spans 17 amino acids. For the CDR3, the DNA is TGTGCCAGCAGCTACGGTAGCGGGGGCCGAGTCACCGGGGAGCTGTTTTTT. It codes for CASSYGSGGRVTGELFF.

The V call is TRBV11-2, the J call TRBJ2-5; 10 bases map to TRBD2. Looked up from germline, CDR1 is SGHAT and CDR2 is FQNNGV. The CDR3 contains 15 residues. J gave up 2 bases and V 4 bases, and 4 bases lay outside the gene matches. CDR3 region: CASSYTSGVQETQYF. The CDR3 region has the DNA TGTGCCAGCAGCTATACTAGCGGGGTACAAGAGACCCAGTACTTC.

The chain carries TRBV29-1 and TRBJ1-2; D is uncertain. The CDR3 is made up of 11 amino acids. V dropped 3 bases and J dropped 10 bases, with 12 bases sitting between them. Germline lookup yields CDR1 SQVTM and CDR2 ANQGSEA. CDR3 sequence: CSVDEGSDYTF. The CDR3, as DNA: TGCAGCGTTGATGAGGGCTCGGACTACACCTTC. Variable domain in full (rest from reference TRBV29-1 and TRBJ1-2): SAVISQKPSRDICQRGTSLTIQCQVDSQVTMMFWYRQQPGQSLTLIATANQGSEATYESGFVIDKFPISRPNLTFSTLTVSNMSPEDSSIYLCSVDEGSDYTFGSGTRLTVV.

This sequence joins TRBV7-8 and TRBJ2-7, with 12 bases aligning to TRBD2. CDR1 and CDR2 (germline): SGHVS, FQNEAQ. CDR3 size: 22 residues. V shed 5 bases and J 4 bases; nucleotides not matched to a gene: 27. The DNA of the CDR3 is TGTGCCAGCAGCCTGACTAGCGGGGGCTCTTGGGGGCGAGCCACGACCCAATACGAGCAGTACTTC. Residues: CASSLTSGGSWGRATTQYEQYF.

The chain joins TRBV11-2 to TRBJ1-3; TRBD1 might be the D (5 bases). This CDR3 is built from 17 residues. The germline V gene has CDR1 SGHAT and CDR2 FQNNGV. Trimming cost V 4 bases and J 4 bases, with 20 bases left between them. CDR3 nucleotides: TGTGCCAGCAGCTCAGATGGTGTCAGGGCCTCAGGAAACACCATATATTTT. Amino acid sequence: CASSSDGVRASGNTIYF.